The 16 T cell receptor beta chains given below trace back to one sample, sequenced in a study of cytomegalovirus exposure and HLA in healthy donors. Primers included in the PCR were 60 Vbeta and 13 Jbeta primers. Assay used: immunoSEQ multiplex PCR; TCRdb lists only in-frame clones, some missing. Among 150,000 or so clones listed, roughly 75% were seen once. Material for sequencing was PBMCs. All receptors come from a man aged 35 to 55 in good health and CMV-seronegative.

The CDR3 protein is CSVGNPTGGTDEQYF. DNA of the CDR3: TGCAGCGTTGGCAACCCGACAGGCGGTACGGACGAGCAGTACTTC. The chain has TRBV29-1 and TRBJ2-5; tentatively, D is TRBD1 (6 bases). The DNA matches TRBJ2-7 better at its end, which makes the J call doubtful. The CDR3 length is 15 residues. Per germline, CDR1 SQVTM and CDR2 ANQGSEA.

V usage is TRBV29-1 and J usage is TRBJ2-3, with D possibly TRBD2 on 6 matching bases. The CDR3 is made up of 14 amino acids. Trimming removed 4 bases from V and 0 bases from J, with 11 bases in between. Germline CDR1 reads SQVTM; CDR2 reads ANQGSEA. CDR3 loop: CSVGGLLSTDTQYF. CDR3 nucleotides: TGCAGCGTTGGGGGACTCCTTAGCACAGATACGCAGTATTTT.

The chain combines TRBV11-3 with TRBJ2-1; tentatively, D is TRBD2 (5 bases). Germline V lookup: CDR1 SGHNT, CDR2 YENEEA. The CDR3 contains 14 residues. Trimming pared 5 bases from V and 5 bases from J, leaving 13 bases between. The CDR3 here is CASSALGANNEQFF. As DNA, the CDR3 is TGTGCCAGCAGCGCCCTGGGAGCAAACAATGAGCAGTTCTTC. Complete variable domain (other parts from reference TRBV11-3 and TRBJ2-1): EAGVVQSPRYKIIEKKQPVAFWCNPISGHNTLYWYLQNLGQGPELLIRYENEEAVDDSQLPKDRFSAERLKGVDSTLKIQPAELGDSAVYLCASSALGANNEQFFGPGTRLTVL.

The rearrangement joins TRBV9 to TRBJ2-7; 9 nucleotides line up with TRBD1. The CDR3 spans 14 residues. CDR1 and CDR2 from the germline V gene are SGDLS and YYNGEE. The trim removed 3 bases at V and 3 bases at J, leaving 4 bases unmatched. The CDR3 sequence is CASSETGGNYEQYF. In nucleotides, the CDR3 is TGTGCCAGCAGCGAAACAGGGGGCAACTACGAGCAGTACTTC.

The CDR3 DNA sequence: TGTGCCAGCAGCTTATGGCGGCAGCAAGAGACCCAGTACTTC. This codes for CASSLWRQQETQYF. V usage is TRBV7-6 and J usage is TRBJ2-5; D is uncertain. Trimming took 2 bases from V and 2 from J, leaving 9 bases between them. The germline V gene encodes CDR1 SGHVS and CDR2 FNYEAQ. This CDR3 region has 14 residues.

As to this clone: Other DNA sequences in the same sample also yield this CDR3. The CDR3 spells CASRQGANNQPQHF. CDR3 DNA: TGTGCCAGCAGGCAGGGGGCAAACAATCAGCCCCAGCATTTT. The chain combines TRBV2 with TRBJ1-5; 8 bases match TRBD1. The CDR3 length is 14 residues. V lost 6 bases, J lost 3 bases, and 4 bases stayed unmatched. The germline gives CDR1 SNHLY, CDR2 FYNNEI.

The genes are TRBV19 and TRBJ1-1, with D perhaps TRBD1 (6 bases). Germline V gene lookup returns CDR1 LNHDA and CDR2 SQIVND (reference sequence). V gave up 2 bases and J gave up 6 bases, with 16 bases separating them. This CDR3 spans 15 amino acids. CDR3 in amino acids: CASSIRTGIRAEAFF. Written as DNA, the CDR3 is TGTGCCAGTAGTATACGAACAGGGATAAGGGCTGAAGCTTTCTTT.

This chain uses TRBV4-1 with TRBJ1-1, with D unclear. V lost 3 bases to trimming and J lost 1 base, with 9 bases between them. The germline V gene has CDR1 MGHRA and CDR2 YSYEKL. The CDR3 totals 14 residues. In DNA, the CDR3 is TGCGCCAGCAGCCACGGCCGGGGGAACACTGAAGCTTTCTTT. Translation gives CASSHGRGNTEAFF.

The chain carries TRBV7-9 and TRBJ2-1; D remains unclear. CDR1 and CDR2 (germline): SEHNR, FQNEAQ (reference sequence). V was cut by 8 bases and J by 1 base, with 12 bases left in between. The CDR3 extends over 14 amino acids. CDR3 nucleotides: TGTGCCAGCGCCGCGACTGCGTCCTACAATGAGCAGTTCTTC. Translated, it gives CASAATASYNEQFF.

CDR3 sequence: CASSLPYSNQPQHF. CDR3 sequence (DNA): TGTGCCAGCAGCCTTCCGTATAGCAATCAGCCCCAGCATTTT. The rearrangement joins TRBV7-9 to TRBJ1-5; D unresolved. V was trimmed by 5 bases and J by 0 bases, leaving 8 bases between them. Germline V lookup: CDR1 SEHNR, CDR2 FQNEAQ (reference sequence). The CDR3 length is 14 residues.

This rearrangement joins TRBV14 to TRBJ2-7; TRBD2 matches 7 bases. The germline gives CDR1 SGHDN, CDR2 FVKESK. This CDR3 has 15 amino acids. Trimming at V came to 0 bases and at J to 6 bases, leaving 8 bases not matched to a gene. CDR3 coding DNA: TGTGCCAGCAGCCAAGAGCAAGCGGGGCTCGGCGAGCAGTACTTC. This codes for CASSQEQAGLGEQYF.

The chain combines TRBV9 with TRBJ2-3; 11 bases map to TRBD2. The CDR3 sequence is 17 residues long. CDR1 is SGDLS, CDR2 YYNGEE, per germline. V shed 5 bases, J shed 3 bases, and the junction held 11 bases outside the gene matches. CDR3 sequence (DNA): TGTGCCAGCAGTATGAGGGGGGCTAGCGGGGGGACAGATACGCAGTATTTT. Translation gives CASSMRGASGGTDTQYF.

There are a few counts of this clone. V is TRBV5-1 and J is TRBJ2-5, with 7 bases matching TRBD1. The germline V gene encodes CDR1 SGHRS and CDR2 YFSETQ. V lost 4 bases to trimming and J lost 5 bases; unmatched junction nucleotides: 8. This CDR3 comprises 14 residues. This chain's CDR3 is CASSLQGFEETQYF. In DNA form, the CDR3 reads TGCGCCAGCAGCCTACAGGGGTTTGAGGAGACCCAGTACTTC. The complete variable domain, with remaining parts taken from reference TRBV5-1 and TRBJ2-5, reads KAGVTQTPRYLIKTRGQQVTLSCSPISGHRSVSWYQQTPGQGLQFLFEYFSETQRNKGNFPGRFSGRQFSNSRSEMNVSTLELGDSALYLCASSLQGFEETQYFGPGTRLLVL.

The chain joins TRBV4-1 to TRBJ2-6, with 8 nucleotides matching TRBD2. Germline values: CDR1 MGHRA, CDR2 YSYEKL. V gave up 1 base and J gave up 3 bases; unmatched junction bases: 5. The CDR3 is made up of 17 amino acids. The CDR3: CASSQVAGTGGANVLTF. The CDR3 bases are TGCGCCAGCAGCCAAGTAGCGGGGACTGGTGGGGCCAACGTCCTGACTTTC.

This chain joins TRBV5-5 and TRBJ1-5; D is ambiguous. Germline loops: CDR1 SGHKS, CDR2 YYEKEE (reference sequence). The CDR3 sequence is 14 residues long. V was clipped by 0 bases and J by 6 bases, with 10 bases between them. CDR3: CASSLAVRSQPQHF. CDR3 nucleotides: TGTGCCAGCAGCTTGGCGGTTCGTAGTCAGCCCCAGCATTTT.

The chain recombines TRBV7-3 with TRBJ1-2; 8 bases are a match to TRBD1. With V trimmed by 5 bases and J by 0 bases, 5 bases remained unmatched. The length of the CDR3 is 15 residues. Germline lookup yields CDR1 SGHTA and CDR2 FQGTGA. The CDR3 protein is CASSPGTGANYGYTF. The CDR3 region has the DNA TGTGCCAGCAGCCCCGGGACAGGAGCTAACTATGGCTACACCTTC.